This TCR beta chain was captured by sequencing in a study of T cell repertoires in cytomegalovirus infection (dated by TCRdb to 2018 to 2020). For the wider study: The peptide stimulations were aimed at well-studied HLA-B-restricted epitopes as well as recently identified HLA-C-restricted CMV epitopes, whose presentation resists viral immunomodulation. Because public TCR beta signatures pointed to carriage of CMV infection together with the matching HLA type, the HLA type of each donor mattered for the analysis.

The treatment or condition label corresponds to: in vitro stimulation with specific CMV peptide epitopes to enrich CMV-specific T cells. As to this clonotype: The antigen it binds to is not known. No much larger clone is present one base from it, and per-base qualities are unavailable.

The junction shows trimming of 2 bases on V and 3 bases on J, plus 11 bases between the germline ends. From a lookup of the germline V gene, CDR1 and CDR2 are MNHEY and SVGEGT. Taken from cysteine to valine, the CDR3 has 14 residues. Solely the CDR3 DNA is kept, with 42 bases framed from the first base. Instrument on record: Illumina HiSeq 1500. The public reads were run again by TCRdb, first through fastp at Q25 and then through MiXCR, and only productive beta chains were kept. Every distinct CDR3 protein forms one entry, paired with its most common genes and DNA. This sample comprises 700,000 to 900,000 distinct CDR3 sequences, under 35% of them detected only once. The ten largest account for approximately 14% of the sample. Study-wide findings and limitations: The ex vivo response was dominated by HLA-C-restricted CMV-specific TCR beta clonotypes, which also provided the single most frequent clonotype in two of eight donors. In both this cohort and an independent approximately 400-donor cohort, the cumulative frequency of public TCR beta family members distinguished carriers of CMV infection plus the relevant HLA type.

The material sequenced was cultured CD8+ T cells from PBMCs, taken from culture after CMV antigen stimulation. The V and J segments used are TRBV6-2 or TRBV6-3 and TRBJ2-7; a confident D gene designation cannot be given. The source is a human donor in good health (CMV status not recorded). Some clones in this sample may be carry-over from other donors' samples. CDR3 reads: CASSYRRQDYEQYV. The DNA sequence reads TGTGCCAGCAGTTACAGGCGGCAAGACTACGAGCAGTACGTC.